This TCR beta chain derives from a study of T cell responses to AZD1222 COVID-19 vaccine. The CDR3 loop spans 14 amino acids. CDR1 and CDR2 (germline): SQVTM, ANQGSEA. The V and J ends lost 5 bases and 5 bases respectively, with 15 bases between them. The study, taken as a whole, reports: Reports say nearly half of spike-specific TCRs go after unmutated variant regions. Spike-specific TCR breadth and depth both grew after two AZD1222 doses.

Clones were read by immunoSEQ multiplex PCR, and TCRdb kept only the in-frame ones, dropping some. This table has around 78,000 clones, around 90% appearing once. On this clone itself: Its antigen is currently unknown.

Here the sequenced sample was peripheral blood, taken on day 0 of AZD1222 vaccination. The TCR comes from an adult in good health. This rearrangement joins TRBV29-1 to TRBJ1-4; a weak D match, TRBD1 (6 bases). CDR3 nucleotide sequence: TGCAGCGTTCTAGCGGGGGCGCGCAATGAAAAACTGTTTTTT. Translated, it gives CSVLAGARNEKLFF.